This TCR beta chain stems from a study of shared clonotypes between healthy human individuals. CDR3 length equals 13 residues. Germline assignment: CDR1 MNHNY and CDR2 SVGAGI (reference sequence). The ends were cut back, 1 base at V and 4 bases at J, with 7 bases in the middle. All donors were Caucasian adults living in Nashville, Tennessee. Study conclusions and caveats: Deeper or shallower sequencing was expected to change how clonotypes are shared among donors. Tissues were not sampled, only blood, and their repertoires likely differ.

Genomic DNA per cell subset filled all wells of several immunoSEQ plates. Measured with immunoSEQ multiplex PCR; TCRdb has only the in-frame clones, and not every one. The sample lists 450,000 to 600,000 clones; 79% were seen once. Of note for this clone: Antigen specificity is unknown.

The chain couples TRBV6-6 to TRBJ2-5, with D possibly being TRBD2 (6 bases). Sequencing was done on a sample of PBMCs. The receptor was isolated from a woman aged 40-49 years in good health. Some clones in this sample may be carry-over from other donors' samples. CDR3 sequence: CASSYYGRETQYF. The CDR3 DNA reads as TGTGCCAGCAGTTACTACGGGAGAGAGACCCAGTACTTC.